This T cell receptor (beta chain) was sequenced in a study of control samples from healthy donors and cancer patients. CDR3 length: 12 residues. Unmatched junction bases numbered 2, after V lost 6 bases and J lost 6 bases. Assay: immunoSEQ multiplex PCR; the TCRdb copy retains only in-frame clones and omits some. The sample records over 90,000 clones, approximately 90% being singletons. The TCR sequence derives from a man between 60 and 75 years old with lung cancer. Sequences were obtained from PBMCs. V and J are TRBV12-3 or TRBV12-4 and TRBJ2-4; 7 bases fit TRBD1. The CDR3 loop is CASRGTANIQYF. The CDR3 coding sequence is TGTGCCAGCAGGGGGACAGCAAACATTCAGTACTTC.